The T cell receptor (beta chain) under discussion was sequenced for a study of brain T cells in children with intractable seizures. Sequenced by immunoSEQ multiplex PCR; TCRdb stores in-frame clones only, minus some. The sample includes 340,000 or so clones, more than 85% of them seen just once. In germline, CDR1 is LNHNV, CDR2 YYDKDF (reference sequence). The length of the CDR3 is 14 residues. V gave up 5 bases and J gave up 3 bases, with 11 bases separating them. The study, taken as a whole, reports: Only CDR3 sequence similarity suggested viral specificity, without known HCMV serostatus. Absence of clones before surgery may stem from lower sequencing depth.

Time point denoted: blood from clinic visit 5 months post-surgery; TSC patient then seizure free. In regard to this clone: Its antigen is as yet unknown.

This chain joins TRBV15 and TRBJ2-4; maybe TRBD1 (6 bases). The TCR comes from a boy under two years old with tuberous sclerosis and intractable seizures. This material consisted of peripheral blood, taken 4 to 5 months after surgery. The chain's CDR3 is CATSRQAVKNIQYF. The CDR3 DNA sequence: TGTGCCACCAGCCGACAGGCTGTCAAAAACATTCAGTACTTC.